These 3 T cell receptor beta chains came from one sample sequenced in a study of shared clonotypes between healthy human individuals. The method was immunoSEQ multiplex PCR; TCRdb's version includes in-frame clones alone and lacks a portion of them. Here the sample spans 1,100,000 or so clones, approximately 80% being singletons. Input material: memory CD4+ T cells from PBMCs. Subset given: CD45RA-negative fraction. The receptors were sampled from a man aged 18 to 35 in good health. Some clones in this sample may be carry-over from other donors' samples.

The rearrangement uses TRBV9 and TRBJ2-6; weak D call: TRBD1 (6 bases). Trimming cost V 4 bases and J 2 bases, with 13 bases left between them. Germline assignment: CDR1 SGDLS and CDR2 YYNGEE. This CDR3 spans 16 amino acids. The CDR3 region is CASSSFRGPGANVLTF. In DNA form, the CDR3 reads TGTGCCAGCAGCTCCTTCAGGGGCCCTGGGGCCAACGTCCTGACTTTC.

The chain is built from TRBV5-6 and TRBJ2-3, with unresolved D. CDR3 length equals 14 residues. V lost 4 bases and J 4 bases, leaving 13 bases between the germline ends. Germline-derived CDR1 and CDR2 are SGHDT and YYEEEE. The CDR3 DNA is TGTGCCAGCAGCAAAAGTCTAAGGGCAGATACGCAGTATTTT. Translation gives CASSKSLRADTQYF.

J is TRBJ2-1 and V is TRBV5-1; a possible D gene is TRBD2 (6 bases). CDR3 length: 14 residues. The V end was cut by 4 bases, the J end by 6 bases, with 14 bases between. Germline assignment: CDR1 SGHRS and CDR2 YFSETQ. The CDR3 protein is CASSTGTQGNEQFF. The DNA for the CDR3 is TGCGCCAGCAGCACCGGGACTCAAGGCAATGAGCAGTTCTTC.